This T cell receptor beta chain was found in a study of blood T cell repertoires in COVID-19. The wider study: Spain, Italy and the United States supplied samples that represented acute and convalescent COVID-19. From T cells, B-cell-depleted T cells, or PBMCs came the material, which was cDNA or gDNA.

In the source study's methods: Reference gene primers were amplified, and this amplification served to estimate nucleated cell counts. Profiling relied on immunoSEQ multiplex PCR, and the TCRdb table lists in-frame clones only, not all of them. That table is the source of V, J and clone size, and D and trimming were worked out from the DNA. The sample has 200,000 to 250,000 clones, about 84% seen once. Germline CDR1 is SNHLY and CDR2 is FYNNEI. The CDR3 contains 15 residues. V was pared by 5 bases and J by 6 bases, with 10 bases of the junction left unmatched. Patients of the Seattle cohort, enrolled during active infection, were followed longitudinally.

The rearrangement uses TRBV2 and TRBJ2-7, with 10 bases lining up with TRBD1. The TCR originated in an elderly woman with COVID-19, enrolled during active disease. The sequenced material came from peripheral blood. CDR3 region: CASSLMGQGLGEQYF. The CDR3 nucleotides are TGTGCCAGCAGTTTAATGGGACAGGGGCTTGGCGAGCAGTACTTC.